The text below deals with one T cell receptor (beta chain). This sample stems from a study of blood T cell repertoires in COVID-19. About the research overall: Spain, Italy and the United States supplied samples that represented acute and convalescent COVID-19.

Original processing notes: From reference gene primer amplification, estimates of nucleated cell counts were derived. Using immunoSEQ multiplex PCR, the repertoire was profiled, and TCRdb retains in-frame clones only, with some absent. Clone size and the V and J calls come from that table; the DNA yielded D and trimming. The table has around 300,000 clones, around four fifths seen once. V dropped 8 bases and J dropped 6; count of bases not matched to a gene: 12. This CDR3 has 16 amino acids. The germline V gene encodes CDR1 LNHNV and CDR2 YYDKDF (reference sequence). The clonotype comes from a woman aged 45-60 years with active or convalescent COVID-19. The rearrangement uses TRBV15 and TRBJ2-1, with TRBD2 matching 11 bases. Sequencing used peripheral blood. CDR3 loop: CATGPGLADVGNEQFF. CDR3 in DNA: TGTGCCACCGGACCGGGACTAGCGGACGTGGGCAATGAGCAGTTCTTC. The whole variable domain, remainder taken from reference TRBV15 and TRBJ2-1, is DAMVIQNPRYQVTQFGKPVTLSCSQTLNHNVMYWYQQKSSQAPKLLFHYYDKDFNNEADTPDNFQSRRPNTSFCFLDIRSPGLGDTAMYLCATGPGLADVGNEQFFGPGTRLTVL.